This is a list of T cell receptor beta chains from one sample in a study of blood T cell repertoires in COVID-19. TCRdb's table, derived via immunoSEQ multiplex PCR, lists solely in-frame clones and lacks some. The sample consists of about 200,000 clones, about nine tenths of them appearing once. The sample was peripheral blood. These receptors all come from a woman in her fifties or sixties with acute or convalescent COVID-19. The CDR3 runs from the conserved cysteine through the conserved F or W. Each record gives: D gene, J gene, V gene, clone size, CDR3 protein, CDR3 DNA. D genes are given only for firm matches. For some rows the clone size is stated as once, few or many, or as a class when expanded; others skip it.

d_gene: TRBD2; j_gene: TRBJ2-1; v_gene: TRBV29-1; abundance: NA; CDR3aa: CSVDALAGANEQFF; CDR3nt: TGCAGCGTCGACGCACTAGCGGGGGCGAATGAGCAGTTCTTC
d_gene: TRBD2; j_gene: TRBJ2-3; v_gene: TRBV7-2; abundance: many; CDR3aa: CASSLVGLAGYLTDTQYF; CDR3nt: TGTGCCAGCAGCTTAGTTGGACTAGCGGGATACCTCACAGATACGCAGTATTTT
d_gene: NA; j_gene: TRBJ2-7; v_gene: TRBV12-3/TRBV12-4; abundance: NA; CDR3aa: CASSHQGPREQYF; CDR3nt: TGTGCCAGCAGTCATCAGGGTCCCCGCGAGCAGTACTTC
d_gene: TRBD1; j_gene: TRBJ1-1; v_gene: TRBV4-3; abundance: NA; CDR3aa: CASSQETGLNTEAFF; CDR3nt: TGCGCCAGCAGCCAAGAGACAGGGCTGAACACTGAAGCTTTCTTT
d_gene: TRBD1; j_gene: TRBJ1-2; v_gene: TRBV2; abundance: NA; CDR3aa: CASTPQGDYGYTF; CDR3nt: TGTGCCAGCACCCCTCAGGGGGACTATGGCTACACCTTC
d_gene: NA; j_gene: TRBJ2-7; v_gene: TRBV19; abundance: NA; CDR3aa: CASRLVGTLPYEQYF; CDR3nt: TGTGCCAGTAGACTAGTTGGGACACTTCCCTACGAGCAGTACTTC
d_gene: TRBD1; j_gene: TRBJ2-3; v_gene: TRBV10-3; abundance: NA; CDR3aa: CAISDPGQASTDTQYF; CDR3nt: TGTGCCATCAGTGACCCGGGACAGGCTAGCACAGATACGCAGTATTTT
d_gene: NA; j_gene: TRBJ2-2; v_gene: TRBV11-2; abundance: NA; CDR3aa: CASSFPWTDANTGELFF; CDR3nt: TGTGCCAGCAGCTTCCCTTGGACAGACGCGAACACCGGGGAGCTGTTTTTT
d_gene: NA; j_gene: TRBJ1-5; v_gene: TRBV18; abundance: NA; CDR3aa: CASSPSQGTGQPQHF; CDR3nt: TGTGCCAGCTCACCCTCACAGGGTACTGGACAGCCCCAGCATTTT
d_gene: NA; j_gene: TRBJ2-1; v_gene: TRBV5-1; abundance: NA; CDR3aa: CASSLARLGSYNEQFF; CDR3nt: TGCGCCAGCAGCTTGGCCCGACTAGGCTCCTACAATGAGCAGTTCTTC
d_gene: TRBD1; j_gene: TRBJ2-1; v_gene: TRBV28; abundance: NA; CDR3aa: CASSLTGQGTNEQFF; CDR3nt: TGTGCCAGCAGCTTAACGGGACAGGGGACCAATGAGCAGTTCTTC
d_gene: TRBD2; j_gene: TRBJ2-5; v_gene: TRBV11-2; abundance: NA; CDR3aa: CASSLEFGGGNSIGTQYF; CDR3nt: TGTGCCAGCAGCTTAGAATTCGGCGGGGGGAACTCTATTGGGACCCAGTACTTC
d_gene: TRBD2; j_gene: TRBJ2-5; v_gene: TRBV5-6; abundance: NA; CDR3aa: CASRTTGGEETQYF; CDR3nt: TGTGCCAGTAGAACGACGGGAGGGGAGGAGACCCAGTACTTC
d_gene: TRBD1; j_gene: TRBJ1-6; v_gene: TRBV29-1; abundance: NA; CDR3aa: CSVGDSFPPLHF; CDR3nt: TGCAGCGTTGGGGACAGCTTTCCACCCCTCCACTTT
d_gene: NA; j_gene: TRBJ1-1; v_gene: TRBV7-8; abundance: NA; CDR3aa: CASSLVSKNTEAFF; CDR3nt: TGTGCCAGCAGCTTAGTGAGCAAAAACACTGAAGCTTTCTTT
d_gene: NA; j_gene: TRBJ1-1; v_gene: TRBV5-6; abundance: NA; CDR3aa: CASIGAGYTEAFF; CDR3nt: TGTGCCAGCATCGGGGCGGGGTATACTGAAGCTTTCTTT
d_gene: NA; j_gene: TRBJ1-1; v_gene: TRBV5-6; abundance: NA; CDR3aa: CASSLGGGNTEAFF; CDR3nt: TGTGCCAGCAGCTTGGGCGGCGGGAACACTGAAGCTTTCTTT
d_gene: NA; j_gene: TRBJ2-1; v_gene: TRBV6-6; abundance: NA; CDR3aa: CASSYSLDEQFF; CDR3nt: TGTGCCAGCAGTTACTCATTAGATGAGCAGTTCTTC
d_gene: TRBD2; j_gene: TRBJ2-1; v_gene: TRBV6-5; abundance: NA; CDR3aa: CASSYSQRGGYNEQFF; CDR3nt: TGTGCCAGCAGTTACTCCCAGCGGGGGGGCTATAATGAGCAGTTCTTC
d_gene: NA; j_gene: TRBJ1-1; v_gene: TRBV3-1/TRBV3-2; abundance: few; CDR3aa: CASSQEGWNTEAFF; CDR3nt: TGTGCCAGCAGCCAAGAGGGCTGGAACACTGAAGCTTTCTTT
d_gene: NA; j_gene: TRBJ2-7; v_gene: TRBV6-5; abundance: NA; CDR3aa: CASSLRGNYEQYF; CDR3nt: TGTGCCAGCAGTTTGCGGGGTAACTACGAGCAGTACTTC
d_gene: TRBD1; j_gene: TRBJ1-1; v_gene: TRBV6-5; abundance: once; CDR3aa: CASTRDRDYTEAFF; CDR3nt: TGTGCCAGCACTAGGGACAGAGATTACACTGAAGCTTTCTTT
d_gene: NA; j_gene: TRBJ1-3; v_gene: TRBV19; abundance: few; CDR3aa: CASPFSGNTIYF; CDR3nt: TGTGCCAGTCCATTCTCTGGAAACACCATATATTTT
d_gene: NA; j_gene: TRBJ2-1; v_gene: TRBV7-6; abundance: NA; CDR3aa: CASSLGEARYNEQFF; CDR3nt: TGTGCCAGCAGCTTGGGGGAGGCTCGGTACAATGAGCAGTTCTTC
d_gene: NA; j_gene: TRBJ1-1; v_gene: TRBV19; abundance: NA; CDR3aa: CASSITIRGRGAEAFF; CDR3nt: TGTGCCAGTAGTATAACAATCCGCGGGAGAGGGGCTGAAGCTTTCTTT
d_gene: TRBD2; j_gene: TRBJ2-5; v_gene: TRBV7-9; abundance: NA; CDR3aa: CASSPTSGGPQETQYF; CDR3nt: TGTGCCAGCAGCCCGACTAGCGGGGGGCCTCAAGAGACCCAGTACTTC
d_gene: NA; j_gene: TRBJ2-1; v_gene: TRBV6-2/TRBV6-3; abundance: NA; CDR3aa: CASSYKEYSYNEQFF; CDR3nt: TGTGCCAGCAGTTATAAGGAGTACTCCTACAATGAGCAGTTCTTC
d_gene: NA; j_gene: TRBJ2-3; v_gene: TRBV6-2/TRBV6-3; abundance: NA; CDR3aa: CASSYLASNTDTQYF; CDR3nt: TGTGCCAGCAGTTACTTGGCTAGCAACACAGATACGCAGTATTTT
d_gene: NA; j_gene: TRBJ2-3; v_gene: TRBV12-3/TRBV12-4; abundance: NA; CDR3aa: CASRDFTDTQYF; CDR3nt: TGTGCCAGCCGGGACTTCACAGATACGCAGTATTTT
d_gene: TRBD1; j_gene: TRBJ1-6; v_gene: TRBV7-2; abundance: NA; CDR3aa: CASSLRDRGNSPLHF; CDR3nt: TGTGCCAGCAGCTTACGGGACAGGGGTAATTCACCCCTCCACTTT
d_gene: TRBD1; j_gene: TRBJ1-4; v_gene: TRBV4-1; abundance: NA; CDR3aa: CASSRGQGAREKLFF; CDR3nt: TGCGCCAGCAGCCGAGGACAGGGAGCTAGGGAAAAACTGTTTTTT
d_gene: NA; j_gene: TRBJ2-2; v_gene: TRBV27; abundance: NA; CDR3aa: CASSLYIANTGELFF; CDR3nt: TGTGCCAGCAGTTTGTATATCGCGAACACCGGGGAGCTGTTTTTT
d_gene: TRBD2; j_gene: TRBJ2-5; v_gene: TRBV24-1; abundance: NA; CDR3aa: CATQTSGGAGETQYF; CDR3nt: TGTGCCACCCAGACTAGCGGGGGGGCTGGGGAGACCCAGTACTTC
d_gene: TRBD1; j_gene: TRBJ1-6; v_gene: TRBV19; abundance: few; CDR3aa: CASRGDRANSPLHF; CDR3nt: TGTGCCAGTAGAGGGGACAGGGCCAATTCACCCCTCCACTTT
d_gene: TRBD1; j_gene: TRBJ1-5; v_gene: TRBV7-9; abundance: NA; CDR3aa: CASSLGPGQGNQPQHF; CDR3nt: TGTGCCAGCAGCTTAGGCCCCGGACAGGGCAATCAGCCCCAGCATTTT
d_gene: NA; j_gene: TRBJ1-6; v_gene: TRBV30; abundance: NA; CDR3aa: CAWRIVLNSPLHF; CDR3nt: TGTGCCTGGAGAATTGTTCTGAATTCACCCCTCCACTTT
d_gene: TRBD1; j_gene: TRBJ2-1; v_gene: TRBV27; abundance: NA; CDR3aa: CASSLIPGQGAYNEQFF; CDR3nt: TGTGCCAGCAGTTTAATCCCCGGACAGGGGGCTTACAATGAGCAGTTCTTC
d_gene: TRBD1; j_gene: TRBJ1-1; v_gene: TRBV5-1; abundance: NA; CDR3aa: CASSSNGQGETEAFF; CDR3nt: TGCGCCAGCAGCTCAAATGGACAGGGGGAAACTGAAGCTTTCTTT
d_gene: NA; j_gene: TRBJ1-4; v_gene: TRBV5-1; abundance: NA; CDR3aa: CASSLDISTNEKLFF; CDR3nt: TGCGCCAGCAGCTTGGACATCTCAACTAATGAAAAACTGTTTTTT
d_gene: NA; j_gene: TRBJ1-2; v_gene: TRBV19; abundance: once; CDR3aa: CASSNFGRNYGYTF; CDR3nt: TGTGCCAGTAGTAATTTCGGTCGAAACTATGGCTACACCTTC
d_gene: TRBD1; j_gene: TRBJ2-3; v_gene: TRBV10-1; abundance: NA; CDR3aa: CASSKGAPDTQYF; CDR3nt: TGCGCCAGCTCCAAGGGGGCCCCAGATACGCAGTATTTT
d_gene: NA; j_gene: TRBJ1-1; v_gene: TRBV18; abundance: few; CDR3aa: CASRNYTEAFF; CDR3nt: TGTGCCAGCCGTAACTACACTGAAGCTTTCTTT
d_gene: NA; j_gene: TRBJ2-5; v_gene: TRBV18; abundance: NA; CDR3aa: CASSYLEKETQYF; CDR3nt: TGTGCCAGCTCATACTTAGAAAAAGAGACCCAGTACTTC
d_gene: TRBD1; j_gene: TRBJ2-7; v_gene: TRBV5-8; abundance: NA; CDR3aa: CASSSLGQVQGYEQYF; CDR3nt: TGTGCCAGCAGCTCACTAGGACAGGTCCAAGGATACGAGCAGTACTTC
d_gene: TRBD2; j_gene: TRBJ2-5; v_gene: TRBV19; abundance: NA; CDR3aa: CASSIGGSGGAETQYF; CDR3nt: TGTGCCAGTAGTATAGGAGGTAGCGGGGGGGCTGAGACCCAGTACTTC
d_gene: TRBD2; j_gene: TRBJ2-7; v_gene: TRBV10-3; abundance: NA; CDR3aa: CAISDSGGERGQYF; CDR3nt: TGTGCCATCAGTGACTCGGGAGGGGAACGTGGGCAGTACTTC
d_gene: NA; j_gene: TRBJ2-1; v_gene: TRBV10-2; abundance: NA; CDR3aa: CASSEPARVGNEQFF; CDR3nt: TGCGCCAGCAGTGAGCCTGCCAGGGTGGGCAATGAGCAGTTCTTC
d_gene: NA; j_gene: TRBJ1-3; v_gene: TRBV21-1; abundance: NA; CDR3aa: CASIEMWQEGTGNTIYF; CDR3nt: TGTGCCAGCATCGAAATGTGGCAGGAGGGTACTGGAAACACCATATATTTT
d_gene: NA; j_gene: TRBJ2-1; v_gene: TRBV4-3; abundance: NA; CDR3aa: CASSQTPDSRDEQFF; CDR3nt: TGCGCCAGCAGCCAGACCCCCGACTCGAGGGATGAGCAGTTCTTC
d_gene: NA; j_gene: TRBJ1-2; v_gene: TRBV4-3; abundance: NA; CDR3aa: CASSQVPLNYGYTF; CDR3nt: TGCGCCAGCAGCCAAGTTCCACTTAACTATGGCTACACCTTC
d_gene: NA; j_gene: TRBJ1-3; v_gene: TRBV10-3; abundance: NA; CDR3aa: CAISEGGRASGNTIYF; CDR3nt: TGTGCCATCAGTGAAGGAGGGAGGGCCTCTGGAAACACCATATATTTT
d_gene: NA; j_gene: TRBJ1-1; v_gene: TRBV19; abundance: NA; CDR3aa: CASSIKQGSTEAFF; CDR3nt: TGTGCCAGTAGTATAAAACAGGGCAGCACTGAAGCTTTCTTT
d_gene: NA; j_gene: TRBJ2-2; v_gene: TRBV24-1; abundance: NA; CDR3aa: CATSDRVGELFF; CDR3nt: TGTGCCACCAGTGACCGCGTTGGGGAGCTGTTTTTT
d_gene: NA; j_gene: TRBJ2-1; v_gene: TRBV7-9; abundance: NA; CDR3aa: CASSPRGSSYNEQFF; CDR3nt: TGTGCCAGCAGCCCCCGGGGGAGCTCCTACAATGAGCAGTTCTTC
d_gene: TRBD2; j_gene: TRBJ2-5; v_gene: TRBV7-2; abundance: once; CDR3aa: CASSLSASGGQETQYF; CDR3nt: TGTGCCAGCAGCTTATCGGCTAGCGGGGGCCAAGAGACCCAGTACTTC
d_gene: NA; j_gene: TRBJ2-7; v_gene: TRBV21-1; abundance: NA; CDR3aa: CASTKSRASYEQYF; CDR3nt: TGTGCCAGCACTAAGAGCAGGGCCTCCTACGAGCAGTACTTC
d_gene: NA; j_gene: TRBJ2-7; v_gene: TRBV6-2/TRBV6-3; abundance: NA; CDR3aa: CASSWTTSYEQYF; CDR3nt: TGTGCCAGCAGTTGGACTACCTCCTACGAGCAGTACTTC
d_gene: NA; j_gene: TRBJ1-3; v_gene: TRBV14; abundance: NA; CDR3aa: CASRRGGSGNTIYF; CDR3nt: TGTGCCAGCAGAAGGGGAGGCTCTGGAAACACCATATATTTT